The rows below give T cell receptor beta chains drawn from one sample of a study of shared clonotypes between healthy human individuals. The repertoire was sequenced with immunoSEQ multiplex PCR; TCRdb's copy has only in-frame clones and lacks some. The sample yields some 2.1 million clones, 93% seen once. Sequencing was carried out using naive CD8+ T cells from PBMCs. Source of these receptors: a man between 18 and 29 years old in good health. Some clones in this sample may be carry-over from other donors' samples. Each CDR3 is given without its conserved first and last residue. The size field is filled for only some rows; it gives once, few, many or a size class.

v_call clone_size cdr3_aa
TRBV28 - ASSFLVSGIQGNEQF
TRBV4-3 - ASSPRGQGNDEQF
TRBV28 - ASSLWARDTNRNEQF
TRBV10-3 - AIWNDPTGELF
TRBV30 - AWTLAGFSGETQY
TRBV2 - ASSEGGPQNSYNEQF
TRBV11-2 - ASSSAVAGSSYEQY
TRBV27 - ASRWRGVEF
TRBV29-1 - SVLTVGGYT
TRBV7-2 - ASSPGTGAEDYEKLF
TRBV19 once ASSSRTVTYEQY
TRBV7-9 - AEGTLVEGSYNEQF
TRBV6-1 - ASSDTGSYNEQF
TRBV7-3 - ASSWGRDGDTQY
TRBV27 - ASSQRQGGYEQY
TRBV28 - ASSFQGTGYGYT
TRBV7-9 once ASSGLAGRNYEQY
TRBV27 - ASSLSTGTYNEQF
TRBV6-5 - ASSPDRAGTYEQY
TRBV7-9 - ASGRDEKLF
TRBV27 - ASSPGTGWQPQH
TRBV19 - ASKREGAPSTDTQY
TRBV11-3 - ASSSRARTIGNQPQH
TRBV15 - ATSRAGLYNEQF
TRBV7-6 - ASSRLGTGELF
TRBV2 - AILSGARYNEQF
TRBV9 - ASSFRDRGDEQY
TRBV7-9 - ASSLAVGQGGTEAF
TRBV6-5 once ASSYSGGNSYEQY
TRBV16 few ASSHGFSVLGNTIY
TRBV19 - ASSYGQGAAQPQH
TRBV5-1 - ASSLGFSDYNEQF
TRBV9 once ASSLGGTGELF
TRBV7-2 - ASSQGHPYEQY
TRBV5-4 few ASSLAQRTGSSYEQY
TRBV11-2 - ASIDRGLTEAF
TRBV19 - ASSIESGRSDTQY
TRBV6-6 - ASSYAKVRTEAF
TRBV7-9 - ASSPPGASGSLYEQY
TRBV27 - ASLPWDRRGVSAF
TRBV7-9 - ASSLADYIPYNEQF
TRBV28 - ASSLKRGVNPYEQY
TRBV6-1 - ASGGTASYEQY
TRBV6-5 - ASSYSEGVEAF
TRBV29-1 - SVDLGFRGYT
TRBV7-8 - ASSLVVTGGSYGYT